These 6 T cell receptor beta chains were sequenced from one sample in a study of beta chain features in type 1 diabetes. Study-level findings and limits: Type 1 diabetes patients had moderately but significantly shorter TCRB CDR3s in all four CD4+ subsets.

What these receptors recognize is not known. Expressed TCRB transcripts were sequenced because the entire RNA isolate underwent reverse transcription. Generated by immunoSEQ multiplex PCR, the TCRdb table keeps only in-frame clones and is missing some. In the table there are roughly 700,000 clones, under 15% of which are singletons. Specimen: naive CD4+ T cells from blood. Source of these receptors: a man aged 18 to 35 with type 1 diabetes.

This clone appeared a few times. This chain's CDR3 is CASSPGQIYEQYF. DNA for the CDR3: TGTGCCAGTAGTCCCGGACAGATCTACGAGCAGTACTTC. The chain combines TRBV19 with TRBJ2-7, with D maybe TRBD1 (6 bases). V was trimmed by 5 bases and J by 3 bases, leaving 11 bases between them. Germline assignment: CDR1 LNHDA and CDR2 SQIVND (reference sequence). The CDR3 is made up of 13 amino acids.

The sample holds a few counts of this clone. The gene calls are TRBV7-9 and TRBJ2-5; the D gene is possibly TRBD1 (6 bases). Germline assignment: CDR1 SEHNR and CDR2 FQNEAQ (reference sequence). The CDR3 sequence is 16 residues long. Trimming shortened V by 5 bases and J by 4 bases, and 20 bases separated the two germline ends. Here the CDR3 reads CASSPENRVGPETQYF. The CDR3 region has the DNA TGTGCCAGCAGCCCCGAGAACAGGGTAGGGCCAGAGACCCAGTACTTC.

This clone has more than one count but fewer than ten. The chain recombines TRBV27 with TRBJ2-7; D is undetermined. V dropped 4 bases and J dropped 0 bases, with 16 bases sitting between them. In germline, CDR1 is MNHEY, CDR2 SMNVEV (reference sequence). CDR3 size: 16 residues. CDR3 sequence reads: CASSSLVSSSSYEQYF. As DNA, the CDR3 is TGTGCCAGCAGTTCCCTCGTTTCATCGAGCTCCTACGAGCAGTACTTC.

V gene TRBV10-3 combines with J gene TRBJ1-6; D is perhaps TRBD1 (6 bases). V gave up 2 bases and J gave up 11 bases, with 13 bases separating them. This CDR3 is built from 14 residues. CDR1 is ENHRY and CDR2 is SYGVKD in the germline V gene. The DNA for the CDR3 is TGTGCCATCAGTGAGGACAGGTCAAAGGCACCCCTCCACTTT. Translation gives CAISEDRSKAPLHF.

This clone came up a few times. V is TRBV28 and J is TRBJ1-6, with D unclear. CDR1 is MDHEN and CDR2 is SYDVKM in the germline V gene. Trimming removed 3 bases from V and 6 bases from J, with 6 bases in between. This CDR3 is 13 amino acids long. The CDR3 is CASSFPFNSPLHF. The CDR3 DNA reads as TGTGCCAGCAGTTTTCCCTTTAATTCACCCCTCCACTTT.

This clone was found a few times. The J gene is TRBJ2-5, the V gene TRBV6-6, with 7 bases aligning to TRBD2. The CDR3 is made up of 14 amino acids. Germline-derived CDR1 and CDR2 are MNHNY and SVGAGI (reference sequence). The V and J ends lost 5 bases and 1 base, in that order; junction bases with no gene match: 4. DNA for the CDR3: TGTGCCAGCAGTCGGGCTAGCGGCCAAGAGACCCAGTACTTC. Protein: CASSRASGQETQYF.